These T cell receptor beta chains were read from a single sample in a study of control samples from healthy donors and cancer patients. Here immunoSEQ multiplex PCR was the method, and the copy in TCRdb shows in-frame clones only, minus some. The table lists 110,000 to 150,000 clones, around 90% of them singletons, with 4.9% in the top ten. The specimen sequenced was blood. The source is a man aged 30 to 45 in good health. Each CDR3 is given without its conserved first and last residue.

CDR3 protein: ASNPTAGSSYEQY; V gene: TRBV27; J gene: TRBJ2-7
CDR3 protein: ATSEAGDGYT; V gene: TRBV24-1; J gene: TRBJ1-2
CDR3 protein: ASSPGGGYGYT; V gene: TRBV7-8; J gene: TRBJ1-2
CDR3 protein: ASSIADNEQF; V gene: TRBV19; J gene: TRBJ2-1
CDR3 protein: ATRDAGGPYNEQF; V gene: TRBV15; J gene: TRBJ2-1
CDR3 protein: ASSDPQGGSNSPLH; V gene: TRBV25-1; J gene: TRBJ1-6
CDR3 protein: ASSYANVLLGTGYT; V gene: TRBV6-5; J gene: TRBJ1-2
CDR3 protein: ASSLQGKGSGGYT; V gene: TRBV5-5; J gene: TRBJ1-2
CDR3 protein: ASSWEPGVSYEQY; V gene: TRBV11-2; J gene: TRBJ2-7
CDR3 protein: ASSPQGNGYEQY; V gene: TRBV18; J gene: TRBJ2-7
CDR3 protein: ASSEVVRGSEQF; V gene: TRBV6-1; J gene: TRBJ2-1
CDR3 protein: SVKDTLEQY; V gene: TRBV29-1; J gene: TRBJ2-7
CDR3 protein: ASSYGGGGASNQPQH; V gene: TRBV19; J gene: TRBJ1-5
CDR3 protein: ASSPAEGREQY; V gene: TRBV18; J gene: TRBJ2-7
CDR3 protein: ASSRGTGTSVYEQY; V gene: TRBV27; J gene: TRBJ2-7
CDR3 protein: ASSMSLGQF; V gene: TRBV18; J gene: TRBJ2-1
CDR3 protein: AIRGVVQETQY; V gene: TRBV7-9; J gene: TRBJ2-5
CDR3 protein: ASSLGLANSYEQY; V gene: TRBV7-2; J gene: TRBJ2-7
CDR3 protein: SVGGVGETYEQY; V gene: TRBV29-1; J gene: TRBJ2-7
CDR3 protein: ASSYINTGELF; V gene: TRBV11-2; J gene: TRBJ2-2
CDR3 protein: SAPRGSRAF; V gene: TRBV20-1; J gene: TRBJ1-1
CDR3 protein: ASSQDFGVGGVQQETQY; V gene: TRBV3-1/TRBV3-2; J gene: TRBJ2-5
CDR3 protein: ASSWDRQETQY; V gene: TRBV7-3; J gene: TRBJ2-5
CDR3 protein: ATSDLDSGGQGANNEQF; V gene: TRBV24-1; J gene: TRBJ2-1
CDR3 protein: AIRVAGGFYEQY; V gene: TRBV10-3; J gene: TRBJ2-7
CDR3 protein: ASSQNPEGEQY; V gene: TRBV9; J gene: TRBJ2-7